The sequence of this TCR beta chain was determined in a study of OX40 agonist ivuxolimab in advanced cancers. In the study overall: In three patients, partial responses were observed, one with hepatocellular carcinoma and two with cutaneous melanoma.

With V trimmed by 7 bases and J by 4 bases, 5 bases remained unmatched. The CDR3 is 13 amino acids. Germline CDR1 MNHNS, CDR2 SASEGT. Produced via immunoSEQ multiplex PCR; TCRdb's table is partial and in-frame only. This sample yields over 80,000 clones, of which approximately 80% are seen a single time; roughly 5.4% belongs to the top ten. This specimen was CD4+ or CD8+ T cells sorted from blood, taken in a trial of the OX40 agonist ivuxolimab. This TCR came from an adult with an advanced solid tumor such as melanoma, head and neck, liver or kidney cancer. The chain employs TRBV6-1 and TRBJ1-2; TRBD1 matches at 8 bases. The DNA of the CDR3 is TGTGCCAGCATGCAGGGGGCCGGCTATGGCTACACCTTC. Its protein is CASMQGAGYGYTF.